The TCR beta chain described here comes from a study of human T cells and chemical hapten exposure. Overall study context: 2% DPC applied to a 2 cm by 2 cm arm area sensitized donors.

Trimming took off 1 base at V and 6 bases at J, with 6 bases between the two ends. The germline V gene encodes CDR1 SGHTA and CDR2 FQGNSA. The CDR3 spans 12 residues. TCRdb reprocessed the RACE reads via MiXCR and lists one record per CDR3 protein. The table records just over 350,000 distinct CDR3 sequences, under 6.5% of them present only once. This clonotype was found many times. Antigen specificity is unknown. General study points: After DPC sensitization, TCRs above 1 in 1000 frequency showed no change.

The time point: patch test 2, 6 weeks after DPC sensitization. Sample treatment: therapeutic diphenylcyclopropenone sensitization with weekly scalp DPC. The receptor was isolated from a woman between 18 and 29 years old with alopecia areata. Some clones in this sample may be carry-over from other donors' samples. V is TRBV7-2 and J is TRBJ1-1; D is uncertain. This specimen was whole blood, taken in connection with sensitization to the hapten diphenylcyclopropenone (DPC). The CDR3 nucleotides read TGTGCCAGCAGCTTAGTGCTGGCTGAAGCTTTCTTT. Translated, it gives CASSLVLAEAFF. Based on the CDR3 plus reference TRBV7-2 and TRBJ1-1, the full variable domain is GAGVSQSPSNKVTEKGKDVELRCDPISGHTALYWYRQSLGQGLEFLIYFQGNSAPDKSGLPSDRFSAERTGGSVSTLTIQRTQQEDSAVYLCASSLVLAEAFFGQGTRLTVV.